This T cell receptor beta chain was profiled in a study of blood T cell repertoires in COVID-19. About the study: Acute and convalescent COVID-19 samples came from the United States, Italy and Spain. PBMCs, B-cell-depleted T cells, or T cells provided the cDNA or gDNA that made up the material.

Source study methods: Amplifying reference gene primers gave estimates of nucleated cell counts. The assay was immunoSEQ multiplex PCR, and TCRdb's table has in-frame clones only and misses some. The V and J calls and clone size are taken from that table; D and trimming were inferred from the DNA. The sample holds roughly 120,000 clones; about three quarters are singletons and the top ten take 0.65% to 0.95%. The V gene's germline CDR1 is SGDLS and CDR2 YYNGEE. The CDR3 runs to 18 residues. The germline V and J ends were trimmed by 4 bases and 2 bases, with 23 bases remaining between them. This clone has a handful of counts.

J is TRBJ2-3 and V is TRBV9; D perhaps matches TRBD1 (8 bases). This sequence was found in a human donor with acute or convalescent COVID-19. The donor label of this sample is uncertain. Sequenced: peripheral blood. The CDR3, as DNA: TGTGCCAGCAGCTCACAGTCACAGGGGGGGAGACCCACAGATACGCAGTATTTT. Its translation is CASSSQSQGGRPTDTQYF.